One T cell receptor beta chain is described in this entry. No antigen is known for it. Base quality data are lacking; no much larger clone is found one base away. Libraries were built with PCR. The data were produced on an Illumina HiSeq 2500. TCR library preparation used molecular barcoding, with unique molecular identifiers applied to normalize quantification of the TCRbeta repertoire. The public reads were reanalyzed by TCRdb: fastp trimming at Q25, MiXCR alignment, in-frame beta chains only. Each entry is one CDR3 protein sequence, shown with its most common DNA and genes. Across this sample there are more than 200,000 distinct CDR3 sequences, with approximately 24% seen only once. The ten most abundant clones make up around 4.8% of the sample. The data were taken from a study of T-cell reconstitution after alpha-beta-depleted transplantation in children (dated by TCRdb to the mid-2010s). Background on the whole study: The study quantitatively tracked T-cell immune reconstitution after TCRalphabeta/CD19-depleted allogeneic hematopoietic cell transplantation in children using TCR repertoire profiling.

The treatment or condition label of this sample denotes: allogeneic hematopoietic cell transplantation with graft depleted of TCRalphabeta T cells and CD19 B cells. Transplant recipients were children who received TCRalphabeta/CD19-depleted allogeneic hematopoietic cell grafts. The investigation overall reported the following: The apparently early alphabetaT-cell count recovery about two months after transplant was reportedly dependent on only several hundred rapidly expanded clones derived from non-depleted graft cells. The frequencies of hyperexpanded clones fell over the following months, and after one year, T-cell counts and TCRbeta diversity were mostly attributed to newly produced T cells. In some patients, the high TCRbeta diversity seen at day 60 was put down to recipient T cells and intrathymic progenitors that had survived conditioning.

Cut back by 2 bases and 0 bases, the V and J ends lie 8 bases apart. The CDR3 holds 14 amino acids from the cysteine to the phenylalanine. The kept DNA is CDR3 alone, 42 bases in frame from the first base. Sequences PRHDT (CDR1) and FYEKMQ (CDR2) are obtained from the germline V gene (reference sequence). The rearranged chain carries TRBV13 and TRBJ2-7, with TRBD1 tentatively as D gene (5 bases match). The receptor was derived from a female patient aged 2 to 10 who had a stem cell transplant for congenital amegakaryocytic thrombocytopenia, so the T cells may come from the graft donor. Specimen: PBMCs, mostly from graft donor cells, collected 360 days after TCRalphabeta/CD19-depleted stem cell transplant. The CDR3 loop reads CASSLTRVSYEQYF. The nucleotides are TGTGCCAGCAGCTTAACCAGGGTCTCCTACGAGCAGTACTTC.